This is a list of T cell receptor beta chains from one sample in a study of blood T cell repertoires in COVID-19. Method: immunoSEQ multiplex PCR; TCRdb's copy keeps in-frame clones and lacks some. The sample shows about 120,000 clones, more than 75% of them seen only once. Sequencing input: peripheral blood. These receptor sequences come from a woman in her fifties or sixties with acute or convalescent COVID-19. The CDR3 runs from the conserved cysteine through the conserved F or W. A D gene is named only where the DNA matches it firmly. Only some rows state a clone size, as once, few, many or a class for expanded clones.

v_gene	d_gene	abundance	j_gene	CDR3nt	CDR3aa
TRBV10-3	.	.	TRBJ1-2	TGTGCCATCACCGGGGGGGACCCCTATGGCTACACCTTC	CAITGGDPYGYTF
TRBV7-9	.	.	TRBJ2-2	TGTGCCAGCAGCTTAGATTTCGTGACAGCGAACACCGGGGAGCTGTTTTTT	CASSLDFVTANTGELFF
TRBV5-1	TRBD2	.	TRBJ2-3	TGCGCCAGCAGCCCCGGGACTAGCGGAGGAGATACGCAGTATTTT	CASSPGTSGGDTQYF
TRBV5-6	.	.	TRBJ1-5	TGTGCCAGCAGCTTGGACGGGATTCAGCCCCAGCATTTT	CASSLDGIQPQHF
TRBV18	TRBD1	.	TRBJ1-4	TGTGCCAGCTCACCACAGACAGGGTCTAATGAAAAACTGTTTTTT	CASSPQTGSNEKLFF
TRBV19	.	.	TRBJ1-1	TGTGCCAGTAGTACAGACAGGAACACTGAAGCTTTCTTT	CASSTDRNTEAFF
TRBV7-6	TRBD1	.	TRBJ2-7	TGTGCCAGCAGCTCACAGGGGGCACACTACGAGCAGTACTTC	CASSSQGAHYEQYF
TRBV3-1/TRBV3-2	.	.	TRBJ1-5	TGTGCCAGCAGCCAATTCAGGTCGGGCAATCAGCCCCAGCATTTT	CASSQFRSGNQPQHF
TRBV4-3	TRBD2	once	TRBJ2-5	TGCGCCAGCAGCCAAGACGCGGGGGGCCCTCAAGAGACCCAGTACTTC	CASSQDAGGPQETQYF
TRBV7-2	TRBD1	.	TRBJ2-7	TGTGCCAGCAGCCTCCCCTCCGGGACAGGGGGCTCCGAGCAGTACTTC	CASSLPSGTGGSEQYF
TRBV30	TRBD1	.	TRBJ2-1	TGTGCCTGGAAGCTGGCAGGGGGCATATATGAGCAGTTCTTC	CAWKLAGGIYEQFF